This TCR beta chain was sequenced during a study of naive and memory T cell subsets. In its sample, this clonotype ranks as medium-sized. The SP2 primer and nested alpha and beta constant region primers amplified ligated cDNA in four rounds. TCRdb redid the calling of the 5' RACE reads with MiXCR, one entry per CDR3 protein. The sample shows more than 50,000 distinct CDR3 sequences, 7.2% of them seen only once. TCR cDNA received a 3' ligated oligonucleotide that carried a UMI. RNA was extracted from approximately 2.4 ml of whole blood of healthy adults. The receptor was derived from a male donor in good health.

The CDR3 coding sequence is TGCAGCGTGGGGGAAGCCGGGGCCAACGTCCTGACTTTC. It yields the protein CSVGEAGANVLTF. The chain employs TRBV29-1 and TRBJ2-6; D may be TRBD1 or TRBD2 (5 bases each). Looked up from germline, CDR1 is SQVTM and CDR2 is ANQGSEA. The V end lost 6 bases, the J end lost 4 bases, and 10 bases lay between the germline ends. The CDR3 covers 13 residues.